This T cell receptor beta chain was retrieved from a study of shared clonotypes between healthy human individuals. About the study: Per donor, three plates held CD4 naive cells, three held CD4 memory, two held CD8 naive and one held CD8 memory.

Germline V CDR1 and CDR2: MDHEN, SYDVKM. The CDR3 covers 17 residues. Trimming took off 7 bases at V and 1 base at J, with 20 bases between the two ends. A deep-level run was used for the assay. Some 30,000 T cell genomes (roughly 190 ng DNA) went into each sorted-subset replicate. Study processing details: Filtering differed, since immunoSEQ gave only junction sequences and no quality scores. Clones were read by immunoSEQ multiplex PCR, and TCRdb kept only the in-frame ones, dropping some. V and J calls and clone size are given by that table; D and trimming were obtained from the DNA. The repertoire holds approximately 530,000 clones, with about 96% as singletons.

Sequencing was carried out using naive CD4+ T cells sorted from blood. Subset: CD45RA+ positively selected. This clonotype was sampled from a woman aged 25-40 years in good health. The rearrangement uses TRBV28 and TRBJ2-1; maybe TRBD2 (5 bases). CDR3: CASIPSRWGVSYNEQFF. In DNA, the CDR3 is TGTGCCAGCATTCCCTCGAGGTGGGGAGTTTCCTACAATGAGCAGTTCTTC.